This TCR beta chain derives from a study of radiation and T cells in renal cell carcinoma (TCRdb year 2020). Context from the whole study: Samples were obtained from a clinical trial, in which 15 Gy stereotactic body radiation therapy was delivered to primary renal cell carcinomas and nephrectomy was performed 4 weeks later. TCR beta sequencing covered 50 to 55 samples in total, comprising around 26 tumors and about 27 peripheral blood samples. In the 55 or so samples combined, some 4 million unique CDR3 nucleotide sequences were found, encoding 2.5 million or so unique CDR3 amino acid sequences. Results and caveats for the whole study, not just this receptor: Blood repertoire dynamics were not followed beyond 4 weeks after treatment. Top tumor clonotypes rose in blood from baseline to 2 weeks post-radiation, then contracted by 4 weeks, suggesting transient expansion of tumor-resident clones. No pretreatment tumor biopsies were available, so the baseline intratumoral presence of clonotypes could not be determined. Because the trial had a single-armed design, the trial could not examine how radiation dose or scheduling affected the TCR repertoire.

Following the manufacturer's recommendations, the immunoSEQ kit was used to generate TCR beta libraries from genomic DNA. To prepare the libraries, a first multiplex PCR with proprietary primers was run, followed by a second PCR that added unique barcodes, and a bead cleanup was done after each round. Each sample batch included a kit-provided positive control reaction and a negative control reaction. The final libraries were assessed on an Agilent 4200 TapeStation D1000 ScreenTape, pooled by volume, and quantified by qPCR. An Illumina NextSeq500 fitted with a MidOutput 150-cycle cartridge performed the sequencing, running 156 Read1 cycles and 15 Index1 cycles with the kit's custom primers. The pooled library was loaded at 0.75 to 1 pM with an approximately 21% PhiX control spike-in. The study's own analysis went as follows. Vendor-processed data were analyzed in R, with a clonotype defined as all T cells sharing the same CDR3 nucleotide sequence. In the clone abundance analyses, frequencies in each sample were normalized to that sample's 10,000 most abundant clones. Public T cell clones, which averaged fewer than five per sample, were removed prior to analysis. An abundance difference of at least 32-fold between compartments was the criterion for calling clonotypes tumor-enriched or baseline blood-enriched. A beta-binomial differential abundance model was used to identify clonotypes that expanded or contracted between blood time points. Similarity between tumor and blood repertoires was quantified using the Baroni-Urbani and Buser coefficient, and groups were compared with two-tailed Wilcoxon tests in R. Imported from immuneACCESS, the table was reduced by TCRdb to in-frame sequences with V and J called. These copies leave out some clones; in studies compared against another copy, an unresolved V gene accounts for under half, and the cause of the remainder is not known. V and J calls and clone size are as listed in that table; D and trimming were resolved from the DNA. The sample table contains approximately 100,000 clones; only one count was recorded for approximately 86% of them. Under 9.5% of the sample goes to the ten largest clones.

About this clone: Its antigen is unknown. No qualities accompany the bases; no much larger clone lies one base away.

The intended sense of this specimen's time point label: baseline pretreatment blood. The intended sense of this specimen's treatment or condition label: 15 Gy SBRT to primary tumor, nephrectomy 4 weeks later. Serial peripheral blood from radiation-treated patients was sampled at baseline, 2 weeks and 4 weeks after SBRT to track tumor-enriched clonotypes. Every patient had renal cell carcinoma of clear cell pathology. The QIAamp DNA Blood Mini Kit (Qiagen) was used to prepare genomic DNA for TCR sequencing. The analyses included just those samples that passed every quality control check. The CDR3 runs 13 residues from the cysteine to the phenylalanine. The retained sequence is limited to the CDR3, 39 bases, with the frame set at the first base. V is shortened by 6 bases, J by 1 base, and the region joining them spans 7 bases. Based on the germline V gene (reference sequence), the CDR1 and CDR2 sequences are MNHNY and SVGAGI.

The sequence is built from TRBV6-6 and TRBJ2-1; the D gene is not confidently resolved. This receptor was identified in a man in his fifties with renal cell carcinoma. This specimen was blood, taken from a patient whose treatment included radiotherapy and nephrectomy. The CDR3 has the sequence CASSPPSYNEQFF. The DNA reads TGTGCCAGCAGCCCACCGTCCTACAATGAGCAGTTCTTC.